The 23 T cell receptor beta chains given below trace back to one sample, sequenced in a study of CD8 T cells in Susac syndrome. The RNA, about 0.5 to 1 ug, was put through reverse transcription using random hexamers. Each CDR3 protein gets one entry after TCRdb re-called the immunoSEQ multiplex PCR reads with MiXCR. The profile shows about 180,000 distinct CDR3 sequences, roughly 95% of them singletons. Input material: CD8+ T cells from PBMCs. These receptors came from a human donor with multiple sclerosis.

The V and J genes are TRBV28 and TRBJ1-1, with D unresolved. V lost 3 bases and J 11 bases, leaving 13 bases between the germline ends. The germline V gene encodes CDR1 MDHEN and CDR2 SYDVKM. The CDR3 consists of 12 residues. The CDR3 sequence is CASSFVGVEAFF. CDR3 sequence (DNA): TGTGCCAGCAGTTTTGTCGGGGTGGAGGCTTTCTTT.

The CDR3 DNA is TGTGCCAGCAGTTTATTGGCACGACAGAATTCAGCCTACGAGCAGTACTTC. Amino acid sequence: CASSLLARQNSAYEQYF. The V gene is TRBV28, the J gene TRBJ2-7; perhaps TRBD1 as D (5 bases). Trimming cost V 1 base and J 2 bases, with 18 bases left between them. CDR1 MDHEN and CDR2 SYDVKM come from the germline V gene. CDR3 length equals 17 residues. The variable domain in full, completed from reference TRBV28 and TRBJ2-7, reads DVKVTQSSRYLVKRTGEKVFLECVQDMDHENMFWYRQDPGLGLRLIYFSYDVKMKEKGDIPEGYSVSREKKERFSLILESASTNQTSMYLCASSLLARQNSAYEQYFGPGTRLTVT.

This clonotype was picked up one time. V gene TRBV6-6 combines with J gene TRBJ2-7; no clear D. Germline loops: CDR1 MNHNY, CDR2 SVGAGI (reference sequence). V was trimmed by 0 bases and J by 0 bases, leaving 6 bases between them. The CDR3 sequence is 14 residues long. The CDR3 DNA is TGTGCCAGCAGTTACTCGGATGCCTCCTACGAGCAGTACTTC. Translating it yields CASSYSDASYEQYF.

This sequence joins TRBV11-3 and TRBJ1-2; 8 nucleotides agree with TRBD1. Trimming cost V 7 bases and J 4 bases; bases outside gene matches: 2. The germline V gene has CDR1 SGHNT and CDR2 YENEEA. CDR3 length: 12 residues. The DNA of the CDR3 is TGTGCCAGCACAGGGGGCTTCTATGGCTACACCTTC. Translating gives CASTGGFYGYTF.

V is TRBV15 and J is TRBJ2-3; D is possibly TRBD2 (5 bases). Trimming shortened V by 5 bases and J by 1 base, and 7 bases separated the two germline ends. Germline V gene lookup returns CDR1 LNHNV and CDR2 YYDKDF (reference sequence). The CDR3 contains 13 residues. CDR3 sequence reads: CATSLGGTDTQYF. CDR3 DNA: TGTGCCACCAGCCTCGGGGGCACAGATACGCAGTATTTT.

V usage is TRBV29-1 and J usage is TRBJ2-2; D is perhaps TRBD1 (7 bases). This CDR3 is built from 16 residues. Germline CDR1 is SQVTM and CDR2 is ANQGSEA. V was cut by 4 bases and J by 2 bases, with 17 bases left in between. CDR3 nucleotides: TGCAGCGTTGGGGACAGAGGGGACTTTAACACCGGGGAGCTGTTTTTT. This codes for CSVGDRGDFNTGELFF.

V gene TRBV10-3 combines with J gene TRBJ2-7; 7 bases are shared with TRBD2. The ends lost 6 bases at V and 4 bases at J; junction bases unmatched: 3. This CDR3 contains 12 residues. CDR1 and CDR2 from the germline V gene are ENHRY and SYGVKD. The CDR3 coding sequence is TGTGCCATCAGCAGCGGGGTTTACGAGCAGTACTTC. This gives the protein CAISSGVYEQYF.

This chain uses TRBV6-5 with TRBJ2-1; TRBD1 is a possible D gene (5 bases). The germline V and J ends were trimmed by 3 bases and 7 bases, with 19 bases remaining between them. Germline V lookup: CDR1 MNHEY, CDR2 SVGAGI. This CDR3 has 16 residues. The CDR3 loop reads CASSYGLRGTRNEQFF. The CDR3 region has the DNA TGTGCCAGCAGTTATGGTCTTAGGGGTACGAGGAATGAGCAGTTCTTC.

This clonotype has just one count. The chain employs TRBV5-1 and TRBJ2-1; 10 positions match TRBD2. The germline V gene encodes CDR1 SGHRS and CDR2 YFSETQ. V shed 2 bases, J shed 4 bases, and the junction held 15 bases outside the gene matches. CDR3 length: 19 residues. CDR3 amino acids: CASSLTGGSTSGVYNEQFF. The CDR3 DNA reads as TGCGCCAGCAGCTTAACAGGGGGTTCCACTAGCGGGGTATACAATGAGCAGTTCTTC. Filled out from reference TRBV5-1 and TRBJ2-1, the complete variable domain reads KAGVTQTPRYLIKTRGQQVTLSCSPISGHRSVSWYQQTPGQGLQFLFEYFSETQRNKGNFPGRFSGRQFSNSRSEMNVSTLELGDSALYLCASSLTGGSTSGVYNEQFFGPGTRLTVL.

The J gene is TRBJ2-7, the V gene TRBV12-3 or TRBV12-4; D is possibly TRBD1 or TRBD2 (5 bases each). Trimming took off 5 bases at V and 5 bases at J, with 13 bases between the two ends. The CDR3 has 13 amino acids. CDR3: CASSPPGRNEQYF. DNA of the CDR3: TGTGCCAGCAGTCCCCCGGGACGGAACGAGCAGTACTTC.

The chain carries TRBV29-1 and TRBJ1-2; D is undetermined. The CDR3 is 11 residues long. Germline V gene sequence: CDR1 SQVTM, CDR2 ANQGSEA. V lost 0 bases, J lost 6 bases, and 5 bases lay in between. The CDR3 here is CSVEEGNGYTF. The CDR3 coding sequence is TGCAGCGTTGAAGAGGGGAATGGCTACACCTTC.

The genes are TRBV12-3 or TRBV12-4 and TRBJ2-5; 7 bases are shared with TRBD2. CDR3 length: 16 residues. V lost 2 bases and J lost 4; bases outside the gene matches: 10. The CDR3 loop reads CASSLIASGKRETQYF. The DNA for the CDR3 is TGTGCCAGCAGTTTAATCGCGAGCGGGAAGCGAGAGACCCAGTACTTC.

The chain has TRBV21-1 and TRBJ1-5; the table names TRBD1, a call not compared with the DNA. TRBV21-1 is shown as a pseudogene. The CDR3 length is 15 residues. The DNA for the CDR3 is TGTGCCAGCATTCGGACAGGGGTGGAAAATCAGCCCCAGCATTTT. It specifies CASIRTGVENQPQHF.

The chain couples TRBV19 to TRBJ2-3, with D possibly TRBD1 on 6 matching bases. This CDR3 has 14 amino acids. Germline V gene lookup returns CDR1 LNHDA and CDR2 SQIVND (reference sequence). Trimming left V 2 bases short and J 4 bases short, with 10 bases between. CDR3 sequence (DNA): TGTGCCAGTAGTATATTGGGGGCGGCAGATACGCAGTATTTT. This codes for CASSILGAADTQYF. Using reference TRBV19 and TRBJ2-3 for the parts outside the CDR3, the full variable domain is DGGITQSPKYLFRKEGQNVTLSCEQNLNHDAMYWYRQDPGQGLRLIYYSQIVNDFQKGDIAEGYSVSREKKESFPLTVTSAQKNPTAFYLCASSILGAADTQYFGPGTRLTVL.

The chain links TRBV3-1 to TRBJ2-7; no reliable D call. The CDR3 length is 13 residues. Germline CDR1 and CDR2: LGHDT and YNNKEL (reference sequence). V lost 3 bases to trimming and J lost 4 bases, with 10 bases between them. The CDR3 coding sequence is TGTGCCAGCAGCCAGGAAGGAACTTACGAGCAGTACTTC. Translation gives CASSQEGTYEQYF.

This chain uses TRBV6-5 with TRBJ2-5; 7 bases line up with TRBD1. Trimming took 5 bases from V and 0 from J; bases not matched to a gene: 3. Germline CDR1 MNHEY, CDR2 SVGAGI. CDR3 length: 14 amino acids. DNA for the CDR3: TGTGCCAGCAGTCTAGACAGGGACCAAGAGACCCAGTACTTC. This translates into CASSLDRDQETQYF.

The rearrangement joins TRBV9 to TRBJ2-3; 9 bases line up with TRBD2. Germline loops: CDR1 SGDLS, CDR2 YYNGEE. V was pared by 6 bases and J by 1 base, with 9 bases of the junction left unmatched. This CDR3 contains 16 residues. CDR3 residues: CASTGELAGGTDTQYF. CDR3 sequence (DNA): TGTGCCAGCACCGGAGAATTAGCGGGAGGCACAGATACGCAGTATTTT.

The V call is TRBV27, the J call TRBJ2-1; D could derive from TRBD1 or TRBD2 (6 bases each). The CDR3 runs 15 residues. The germline V and J ends were trimmed by 6 bases and 0 bases, with 12 bases remaining between them. CDR1 is MNHEY, CDR2 SMNVEV, per germline (reference sequence). The CDR3 sequence: CASRGGGISYNEQFF. In nucleotides, the CDR3 is TGTGCCAGCAGGGGGGGCGGGATCTCCTACAATGAGCAGTTCTTC.

The chain employs TRBV7-9 and TRBJ1-1; D gene ambiguous. The length of the CDR3 is 12 residues. The V gene lost 2 bases and the J gene lost 6 bases, with 7 bases spanning the gap. Germline values: CDR1 SEHNR, CDR2 FQNEAQ (reference sequence). The CDR3 region has the DNA TGTGCCAGCAGCTTATTGAGAGCTGAAGCTTTCTTT. Amino acid sequence: CASSLLRAEAFF.

The V call is TRBV20-1, the J call TRBJ2-7; possible D gene TRBD1, 6 bases. V was clipped by 4 bases and J by 6 bases, with 10 bases between them. There are 11 residues in the CDR3. Germline values: CDR1 DFQATT, CDR2 SNEGSKA (reference sequence). The CDR3 region has the DNA TGCAGTGCTACTACAGGGAGCGAGCAGTACTTC. Its protein is CSATTGSEQYF.

This clonotype was picked up a small number of times. This chain uses TRBV7-6 with TRBJ2-1, with unresolved D. The CDR3 is 14 amino acids. Trimming took off 5 bases at V and 2 bases at J, with 10 bases between the two ends. Germline V CDR1 and CDR2: SGHVS, FNYEAQ. CDR3 region: CASSDTGTYNEQFF. The CDR3 region has the DNA TGTGCCAGCAGCGACACTGGGACCTACAATGAGCAGTTCTTC.

The chain couples TRBV27 to TRBJ1-2; no clear D. Trimming stripped 4 bases from V and 6 bases from J, with 9 bases between. The CDR3 is made up of 12 amino acids. Germline V CDR1 and CDR2: MNHEY, SMNVEV (reference sequence). The CDR3 is CASSSGSHGYTF. The CDR3 nucleotides are TGTGCCAGCAGTTCTGGGTCTCATGGCTACACCTTC.

The chain employs TRBV27 and TRBJ1-1; TRBD1 might be the D (5 bases). V lost 10 bases and J lost 4, with 10 bases in between. Germline V gives CDR1 MNHEY, CDR2 SMNVEV (reference sequence). The length of the CDR3 is 11 residues. In DNA form, the CDR3 reads TGTGCCACCGTGGGGGGCACTGAAGCTTTCTTT. Amino acid sequence: CATVGGTEAFF.